This T cell receptor (beta chain) is from a study of cytomegalovirus exposure and HLA in healthy donors. The PCR used 60 Vbeta and 13 Jbeta primers. The method was immunoSEQ multiplex PCR; TCRdb's version includes in-frame clones alone and lacks a portion of them. Of tens of thousands of clones in the sample, more than 65% are singletons; the top ten hold about 3.5%. CDR1 and CDR2 from the germline V gene are SGHAT and FQNNGV. The CDR3 length is 13 residues. With 5 bases removed from V and 6 bases from J, the gap between germline ends came to 11 bases. General study results and limits: Earlier analysis looked at TCR beta V segments, and most were productive about 90% or about 30% of the time. CMV serostatus was the sole immune exposure data available.

As concerns this clone: What it binds is not known.

Sequenced material: PBMCs. The source is a woman younger than 30 in good health and CMV-seronegative. The chain joins TRBV11-2 to TRBJ1-5, with D tentatively TRBD1 (6 bases). The CDR3 sequence is CASSNTGSQPQHF. The CDR3 coding sequence is TGTGCCAGCAGCAACACAGGGAGTCAGCCCCAGCATTTT.